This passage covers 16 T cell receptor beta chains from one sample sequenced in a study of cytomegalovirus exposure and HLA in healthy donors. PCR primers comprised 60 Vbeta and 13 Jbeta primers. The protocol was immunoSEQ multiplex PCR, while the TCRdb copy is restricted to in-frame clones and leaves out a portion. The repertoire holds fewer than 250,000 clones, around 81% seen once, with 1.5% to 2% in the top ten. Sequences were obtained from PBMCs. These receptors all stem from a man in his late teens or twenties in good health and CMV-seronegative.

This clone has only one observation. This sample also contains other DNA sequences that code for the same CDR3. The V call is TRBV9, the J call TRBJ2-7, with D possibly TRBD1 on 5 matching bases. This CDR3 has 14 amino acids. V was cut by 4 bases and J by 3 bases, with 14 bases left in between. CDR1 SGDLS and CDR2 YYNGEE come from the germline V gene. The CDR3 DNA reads TGTGCCAGCAGCCCCCGAGTGCAGGGCTACGAGCAGTACTTC. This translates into CASSPRVQGYEQYF.

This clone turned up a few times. CDR3 amino acids: CALYMNTEAFF. As DNA, the CDR3 is TGTGCCTTATACATGAACACTGAAGCTTTCTTT. This chain links TRBV30 with TRBJ1-1; D not certain. V lost 7 bases, J lost 0 bases, and 6 bases lay in between. Germline lookup yields CDR1 GTSNPN and CDR2 SVGIG (reference sequence). The CDR3 covers 11 residues.

CDR3: CASSYQGNTGELFF. DNA of the CDR3: TGTGCCAGCAGTTACCAGGGAAACACCGGGGAGCTGTTTTTT. The V call is TRBV6-6, the J call TRBJ2-2, with D tentatively TRBD1 (5 bases). Germline V gene data show CDR1 as MNHNY and CDR2 as SVGAGI (reference sequence). The CDR3 runs to 14 residues. V was pared by 2 bases and J by 2 bases, with 6 bases between.

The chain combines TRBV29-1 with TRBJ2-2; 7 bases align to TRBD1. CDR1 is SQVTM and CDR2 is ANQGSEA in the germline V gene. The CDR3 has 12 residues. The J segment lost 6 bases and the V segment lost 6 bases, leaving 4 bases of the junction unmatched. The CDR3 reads CSVRQGSGELFF. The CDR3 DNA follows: TGCAGCGTACGACAGGGCTCCGGGGAGCTGTTTTTT.

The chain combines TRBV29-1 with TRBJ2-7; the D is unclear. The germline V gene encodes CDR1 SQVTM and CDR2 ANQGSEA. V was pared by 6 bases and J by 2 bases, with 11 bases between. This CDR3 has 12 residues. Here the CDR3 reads CSVKKQAYEQYF. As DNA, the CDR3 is TGCAGCGTAAAGAAACAAGCCTACGAGCAGTACTTC.

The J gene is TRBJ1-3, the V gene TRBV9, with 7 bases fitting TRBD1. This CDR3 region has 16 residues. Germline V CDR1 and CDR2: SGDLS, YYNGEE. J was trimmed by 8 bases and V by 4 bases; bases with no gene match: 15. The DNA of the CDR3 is TGTGCCAGCAGCTTAACCTCTCGAGGGGGCGGGGACACCATATATTTT. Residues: CASSLTSRGGGDTIYF.

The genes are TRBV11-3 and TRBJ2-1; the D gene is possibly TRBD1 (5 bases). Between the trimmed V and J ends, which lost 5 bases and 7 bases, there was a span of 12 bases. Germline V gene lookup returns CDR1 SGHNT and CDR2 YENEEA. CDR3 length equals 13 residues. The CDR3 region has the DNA TGTGCCAGCAGCGGGGCTCCGAGGAATGAGCAGTTCTTC. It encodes CASSGAPRNEQFF. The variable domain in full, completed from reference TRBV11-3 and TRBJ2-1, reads EAGVVQSPRYKIIEKKQPVAFWCNPISGHNTLYWYLQNLGQGPELLIRYENEEAVDDSQLPKDRFSAERLKGVDSTLKIQPAELGDSAVYLCASSGAPRNEQFFGPGTRLTVL.

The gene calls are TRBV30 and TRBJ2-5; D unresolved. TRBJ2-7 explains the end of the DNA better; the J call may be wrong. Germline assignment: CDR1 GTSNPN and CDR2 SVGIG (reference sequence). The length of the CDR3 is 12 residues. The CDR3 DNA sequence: TGTGCCTGGAATGTAGCCTCCTACGAGCAGTACTTC. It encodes CAWNVASYEQYF.

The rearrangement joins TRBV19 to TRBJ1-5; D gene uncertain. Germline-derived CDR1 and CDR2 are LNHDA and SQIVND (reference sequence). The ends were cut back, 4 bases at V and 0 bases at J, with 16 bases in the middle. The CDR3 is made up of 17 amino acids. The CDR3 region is CASSTPRGVPSNQPQHF. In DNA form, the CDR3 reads TGTGCCAGTAGTACGCCCCGCGGGGTCCCTAGCAATCAGCCCCAGCATTTT.

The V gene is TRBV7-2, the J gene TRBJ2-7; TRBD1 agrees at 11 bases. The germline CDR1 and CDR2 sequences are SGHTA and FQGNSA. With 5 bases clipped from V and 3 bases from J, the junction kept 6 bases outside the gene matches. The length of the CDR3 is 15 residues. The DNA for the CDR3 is TGTGCCAGCAGCCCTCGGACAGGGGGCGTCTACGAGCAGTACTTC. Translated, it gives CASSPRTGGVYEQYF.

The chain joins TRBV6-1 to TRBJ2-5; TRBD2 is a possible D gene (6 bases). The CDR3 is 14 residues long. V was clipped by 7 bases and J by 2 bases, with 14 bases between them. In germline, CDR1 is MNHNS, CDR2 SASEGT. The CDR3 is CASTARDLQETQYF. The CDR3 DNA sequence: TGTGCCAGCACCGCCCGGGACTTACAAGAGACCCAGTACTTC.

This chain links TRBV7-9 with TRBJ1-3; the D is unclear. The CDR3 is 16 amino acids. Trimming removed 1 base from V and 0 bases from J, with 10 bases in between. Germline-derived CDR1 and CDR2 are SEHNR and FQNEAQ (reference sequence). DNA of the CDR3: TGTGCCAGCAGCTTAGTGTCACAAATCTCTGGAAACACCATATATTTT. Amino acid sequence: CASSLVSQISGNTIYF.

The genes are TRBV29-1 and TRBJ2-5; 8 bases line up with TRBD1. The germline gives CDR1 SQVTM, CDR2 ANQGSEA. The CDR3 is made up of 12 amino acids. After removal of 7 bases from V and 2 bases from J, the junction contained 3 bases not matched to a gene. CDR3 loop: CSAWDRQETQYF. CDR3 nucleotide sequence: TGCAGCGCCTGGGACAGGCAAGAGACCCAGTACTTC. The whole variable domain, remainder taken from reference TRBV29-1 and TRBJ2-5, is SAVISQKPSRDICQRGTSLTIQCQVDSQVTMMFWYRQQPGQSLTLIATANQGSEATYESGFVIDKFPISRPNLTFSTLTVSNMSPEDSSIYLCSAWDRQETQYFGPGTRLLVL.

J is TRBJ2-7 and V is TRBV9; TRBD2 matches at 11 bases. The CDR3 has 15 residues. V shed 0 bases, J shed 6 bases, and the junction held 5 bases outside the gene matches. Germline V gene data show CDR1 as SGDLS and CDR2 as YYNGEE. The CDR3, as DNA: TGTGCCAGCAGCGTAGCAGGGCTAGCGGGAGGCGAGCAGTACTTC. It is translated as CASSVAGLAGGEQYF.

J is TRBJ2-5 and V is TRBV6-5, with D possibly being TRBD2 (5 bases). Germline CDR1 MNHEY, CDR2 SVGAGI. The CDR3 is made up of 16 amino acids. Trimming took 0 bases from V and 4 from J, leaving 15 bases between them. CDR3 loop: CASSYSSDSRPETQYF. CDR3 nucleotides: TGTGCCAGCAGTTACTCGTCGGACTCCCGTCCAGAGACCCAGTACTTC.

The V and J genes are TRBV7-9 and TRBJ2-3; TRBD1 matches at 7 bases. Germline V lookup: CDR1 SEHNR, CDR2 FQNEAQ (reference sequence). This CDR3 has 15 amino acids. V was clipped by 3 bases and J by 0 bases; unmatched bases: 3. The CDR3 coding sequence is TGTGCCAGCAGCTTGGGACAGTTCAGCACAGATACGCAGTATTTT. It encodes CASSLGQFSTDTQYF.